This T cell receptor beta chain emerged from a study of Graves' ophthalmopathy and Graves' hyperthyroidism. This clonotype was observed a few times. One end of the junction fails to match germline, which may point to a read error. CDR1 and CDR2 (germline): SGHTA, FQGTGA. CDR3 size: 15 residues. Amplifying from RNA transcripts, the study obtained TCR beta CDR3 regions. RT-PCR was first run with HTBI primers, then multiplex PCR in a second round. In TCRdb, the multiplex PCR reads were re-called with MiXCR into one record per CDR3 protein. The sample shows hundreds of thousands of distinct CDR3 sequences, 40% of them seen only once. PBMCs were obtained from 10 ml of fresh peripheral blood.

Sample: peripheral blood. The sequence derives from an adult man with Graves' ophthalmopathy. The chain has TRBV7-3 and TRBJ1-4; a weak D match, TRBD1 (6 bases). CDR3 in DNA: TGCGCCAGCAGCCAGGACAGCTTGGAGGATGAAAAACTGTTTTTT. Its protein is CASSQDSLEDEKLFF.